This T cell receptor (beta chain) is drawn from a study of T cell responses to AZD1222 COVID-19 vaccine. Study-wide results and caveats: Baseline seropositives among AZD1222 recipients totaled only five or six.

Some clones are missing from TCRdb's copy, which holds only in-frame ones; the method was immunoSEQ multiplex PCR. The sample consists of roughly 120,000 clones, about 90% of them appearing once. Points on this clone: The antigen is unknown.

The V gene's germline CDR1 is LNHNV and CDR2 YYDKDF (reference sequence). The length of the CDR3 is 14 residues. V was clipped by 1 base and J by 4 bases, with 10 bases between them. The V and J genes are TRBV15 and TRBJ1-1; D call uncertain. The material was peripheral blood, obtained on day 0 of AZD1222 vaccination. The receptor was isolated from an adult in good health. The CDR3 bases are TGTGCCACCAGCAGAGTAAGGGATAGCACTGAAGCTTTCTTT. As protein: CATSRVRDSTEAFF.